What follows is one T cell receptor beta chain and its context. Its antigen is not known. Trimming stripped 0 bases from V and 4 bases from J, with 19 bases between. The CDR3 runs to 17 residues. The germline V gene encodes CDR1 SGHRS and CDR2 YFSETQ. TCRdb reprocessed the reads via MiXCR and lists one record per CDR3 protein. The table shows approximately 500,000 distinct CDR3 sequences, with 16% occurring only once. The data were obtained in a study of T cell repertoires in cytomegalovirus infection. Study in general: Shared public TCR beta signatures pointed to both CMV infection and a matching HLA type.

Study-level results: The cumulative frequency of public TCR beta families distinguished individuals who carried CMV together with the relevant HLA.

Sample: CD8+ T cells from PBMCs. This sequence was found in a human donor in good health (CMV status not recorded). Some clones in this sample may be carry-over from other donors' samples. V and J are TRBV5-1 and TRBJ1-1; maybe TRBD1 (6 bases). The CDR3 sequence: CASSLGGDRQRPTEAFF. The CDR3 region has the DNA TGCGCCAGCAGCTTGGGTGGCGACAGGCAACGGCCCACTGAAGCTTTCTTT.